This is a list of T cell receptor beta chains from one sample in a study of blood T cell repertoires in COVID-19. Sequenced by immunoSEQ multiplex PCR; TCRdb stores in-frame clones only, minus some. The data hold 29,000 or so clones, with approximately 80% observed a single time. Specimen: peripheral blood. The receptors come from an older woman with acute or convalescent COVID-19. Both conserved end residues are part of each CDR3. The D gene is left open where the match is weak. Clone sizes are given selectively: once, few, many, or a class where the clone is expanded.

NA,TRBJ2-1,TRBV6-5,16,TRBD2,CASSSASGTSGNEQFF,TGTGCCAGCAGTTCCGCCTCAGGGACTAGCGGTAATGAGCAGTTCTTC
NA,TRBJ2-5,TRBV9,13,NA,CASSDRGQETQYF,TGTGCCAGCAGCGATAGGGGCCAAGAGACCCAGTACTTC
NA,TRBJ2-7,TRBV28,18,TRBD2,CASSFWLAVRPLSYEQYF,TGTGCCAGCAGTTTTTGGCTAGCGGTCCGCCCCCTCTCCTACGAGCAGTACTTC
NA,TRBJ2-1,TRBV6-1,15,NA,CASSEASRGYNEQFF,TGTGCCAGCAGTGAAGCCAGCCGGGGCTACAATGAGCAGTTCTTC
NA,TRBJ1-1,TRBV28,17,TRBD1,CATQTRQGRQFNTEAFF,TGTGCCACTCAGACTAGACAGGGGCGGCAGTTCAACACTGAAGCTTTCTTT
NA,TRBJ2-1,TRBV7-2,14,NA,CASSLSPGYNEQFF,TGTGCCAGCAGCTTAAGCCCCGGCTACAATGAGCAGTTCTTC
NA,TRBJ1-2,TRBV6-5,14,TRBD1,CASSQGQGGRGYTF,TGTGCCAGCAGTCAGGGACAGGGGGGTCGCGGCTACACCTTC
NA,TRBJ2-2,TRBV5-8,13,NA,CASRNRVTGELFF,TGTGCCAGCCGTAACAGGGTGACCGGGGAGCTGTTTTTT
NA,TRBJ2-7,TRBV4-1,14,NA,CASSQDPTGREQYF,TGCGCCAGCAGCCAAGACCCGACAGGTCGCGAGCAGTACTTC
NA,TRBJ1-4,TRBV4-3,14,TRBD1,CASSSTGTNEKLFF,TGCGCCAGCAGCTCGACAGGGACTAATGAAAAACTGTTTTTT
NA,TRBJ2-1,TRBV9,15,NA,CASSVAGEVYNEQFF,TGTGCCAGCAGCGTAGCGGGGGAAGTCTACAATGAGCAGTTCTTC
NA,TRBJ2-5,TRBV7-2,15,NA,CASRPGTYDKETQYF,TGTGCCAGCAGACCCGGGACTTACGATAAAGAGACCCAGTACTTC
NA,TRBJ2-3,TRBV29-1,18,TRBD2,CSVEDTGGVGTSTDTQYF,TGCAGCGTTGAAGATACGGGAGGCGTGGGGACTAGCACAGATACGCAGTATTTT
once,TRBJ2-7,TRBV5-8,14,NA,CASSLAGGRAEQYF,TGTGCCAGCAGCTTGGCGGGGGGCAGAGCCGAGCAGTACTTC
NA,TRBJ2-3,TRBV4-3,15,NA,CASSQRLGSTDTQYF,TGCGCCAGCAGCCAAAGACTAGGCAGCACAGATACGCAGTATTTT
NA,TRBJ2-2,TRBV5-1,16,NA,CASRRAGGVNTGELFF,TGCGCCAGCAGAAGAGCTGGGGGCGTAAACACCGGGGAGCTGTTTTTT
NA,TRBJ2-7,TRBV6-2/TRBV6-3,13,TRBD2,CASSFGGLSEQYF,TGTGCCAGCAGTTTCGGGGGACTAAGCGAGCAGTACTTC
NA,TRBJ1-2,TRBV24-1,16,TRBD1,CATSDSALGRGYGYTF,TGTGCCACCAGTGATTCCGCTCTCGGCAGGGGGTATGGCTACACCTTC
few,TRBJ2-2,TRBV5-1,16,TRBD1,CASSFGGTGRTGELFF,TGCGCCAGCAGCTTTGGGGGGACAGGGAGAACCGGGGAGCTGTTTTTT
once,TRBJ1-4,TRBV7-9,17,TRBD1,CASSLSVLRQGGEKLFF,TGTGCCAGCAGCCTTAGCGTCCTTCGGCAGGGGGGTGAAAAACTGTTTTTT
NA,TRBJ2-3,TRBV7-3,17,NA,CASSLERGTPGTDTQYF,TGTGCCAGCAGCTTAGAGAGGGGGACCCCAGGCACAGATACGCAGTATTTT